The rows below give T cell receptor beta chains drawn from one sample of a study of Ad26.COV2.S vaccination and SARS-CoV-2 variants. Method: immunoSEQ multiplex PCR; TCRdb's copy keeps in-frame clones and lacks some. The profile covers hundreds of thousands of clones, with roughly 90% appearing a single time and around 1.5% taken by the ten largest. The material was peripheral blood, obtained in a trial of Ad26.COV2.S vaccine versus placebo. These receptors came from a person aged 18 to 65 who received the Ad26.COV2.S COVID-19 vaccine or a placebo. Each CDR3 is given with its conserved first and last residue. The order of the fields is clone size, J gene, CDR3 length, V gene, D gene, CDR3 protein, CDR3 DNA. D genes are given only for firm matches. The listing skips clone size in some rows; elsewhere it reads once, few, many or a size class.

clone_size: -; j_call: TRBJ1-1; cdr3_length: 13; v_call: TRBV6-6; d_call: TRBD1; cdr3_aa: CASSTGVNTEAFF; cdr3_nt: TGTGCCAGCAGTACAGGGGTGAACACTGAAGCTTTCTTT
clone_size: -; j_call: TRBJ2-1; cdr3_length: 12; v_call: TRBV4-2; d_call: TRBD1; cdr3_aa: CASSQVTGDRFF; cdr3_nt: TGTGCCAGCAGCCAAGTTACAGGGGATCGGTTCTTC
clone_size: -; j_call: TRBJ2-1; cdr3_length: 15; v_call: TRBV3-1/TRBV3-2; d_call: -; cdr3_aa: CASSITIPPRGEQFF; cdr3_nt: TGTGCCAGCAGCATCACTATTCCCCCTAGGGGTGAGCAGTTCTTC
clone_size: -; j_call: TRBJ1-2; cdr3_length: 13; v_call: TRBV6-5; d_call: -; cdr3_aa: CASRPSASDGYTF; cdr3_nt: TGTGCCAGCAGGCCAAGCGCGTCGGATGGCTACACCTTC
clone_size: -; j_call: TRBJ2-7; cdr3_length: 17; v_call: TRBV18; d_call: TRBD2; cdr3_aa: CASSPSLAGGFSYEQYF; cdr3_nt: TGTGCCAGCTCACCAAGCCTAGCGGGGGGCTTCTCCTACGAGCAGTACTTC
clone_size: -; j_call: TRBJ2-5; cdr3_length: 12; v_call: TRBV3-1/TRBV3-2; d_call: -; cdr3_aa: CASSQDRETQYF; cdr3_nt: TGTGCCAGCAGCCAAGACAGAGAGACCCAGTACTTC
clone_size: -; j_call: TRBJ1-2; cdr3_length: 15; v_call: TRBV14; d_call: -; cdr3_aa: CASSQFRGGWRGYTF; cdr3_nt: TGTGCCAGCAGCCAATTCCGGGGAGGATGGCGGGGCTACACCTTC
clone_size: -; j_call: TRBJ2-7; cdr3_length: 12; v_call: TRBV18; d_call: -; cdr3_aa: CASSPRLYEQYF; cdr3_nt: TGTGCCAGCTCACCCCGTTTATACGAGCAGTACTTC
clone_size: -; j_call: TRBJ2-7; cdr3_length: 14; v_call: TRBV27; d_call: TRBD2; cdr3_aa: CASSLAGGLYEQYF; cdr3_nt: TGTGCCAGCAGTTTGGCGGGGGGGCTCTACGAGCAGTACTTC
clone_size: -; j_call: TRBJ1-1; cdr3_length: 12; v_call: TRBV2; d_call: -; cdr3_aa: CASSRDAGEAFF; cdr3_nt: TGTGCCTCTTCCCGGGACGCCGGTGAAGCTTTCTTT
clone_size: -; j_call: TRBJ2-1; cdr3_length: 13; v_call: TRBV6-5; d_call: -; cdr3_aa: CARVAGTYNEQFF; cdr3_nt: TGTGCCAGGGTGGCGGGGACCTACAATGAGCAGTTCTTC
clone_size: -; j_call: TRBJ2-1; cdr3_length: 11; v_call: TRBV27; d_call: -; cdr3_aa: CASRSGNEQFF; cdr3_nt: TGTGCCAGCAGGTCAGGGAATGAGCAGTTCTTC
clone_size: -; j_call: TRBJ2-2; cdr3_length: 11; v_call: TRBV11-2; d_call: -; cdr3_aa: CASIRGGELFF; cdr3_nt: TGTGCCAGCATTCGAGGCGGGGAGCTGTTTTTT
clone_size: -; j_call: TRBJ2-7; cdr3_length: 17; v_call: TRBV5-1; d_call: -; cdr3_aa: CASSPSGGGTTSYEQYF; cdr3_nt: TGCGCCAGCAGCCCCAGCGGTGGGGGGACCACATCCTACGAGCAGTACTTC
clone_size: -; j_call: TRBJ1-1; cdr3_length: 14; v_call: TRBV18; d_call: -; cdr3_aa: CASSPPREGAEAFF; cdr3_nt: TGTGCCAGCTCACCACCCCGGGAAGGAGCTGAAGCTTTCTTT
clone_size: -; j_call: TRBJ2-7; cdr3_length: 13; v_call: TRBV19; d_call: -; cdr3_aa: CASSFQSSYEQYF; cdr3_nt: TGTGCCAGTAGTTTCCAGAGCTCCTACGAGCAGTACTTC
clone_size: -; j_call: TRBJ2-3; cdr3_length: 14; v_call: TRBV20-1; d_call: -; cdr3_aa: CSASEKPTVDTQYF; cdr3_nt: TGCAGTGCTAGTGAAAAACCGACTGTAGATACGCAGTATTTT
clone_size: -; j_call: TRBJ2-6; cdr3_length: 17; v_call: TRBV4-3; d_call: -; cdr3_aa: CASSQDQASHGANVLTF; cdr3_nt: TGCGCCAGCAGCCAAGATCAGGCCTCCCATGGGGCCAACGTCCTGACTTTC
clone_size: once; j_call: TRBJ1-2; cdr3_length: 14; v_call: TRBV6-5; d_call: -; cdr3_aa: CASRPALGAYGYTF; cdr3_nt: TGTGCCAGCAGGCCTGCCCTGGGGGCTTATGGCTACACCTTC
clone_size: -; j_call: TRBJ1-1; cdr3_length: 12; v_call: TRBV7-8; d_call: -; cdr3_aa: CASSHGGAEAFF; cdr3_nt: TGTGCCAGCAGTCACGGGGGGGCTGAAGCTTTCTTT
clone_size: -; j_call: TRBJ2-1; cdr3_length: 15; v_call: TRBV18; d_call: -; cdr3_aa: CASSPGVMEYNEQFF; cdr3_nt: TGTGCCAGCTCACCAGGGGTTATGGAATACAATGAGCAGTTCTTC
clone_size: -; j_call: TRBJ2-1; cdr3_length: 17; v_call: TRBV4-2; d_call: TRBD2; cdr3_aa: CASSPKGASGSPREQFF; cdr3_nt: TGTGCCAGCAGCCCGAAAGGGGCGAGCGGGAGCCCCAGGGAGCAGTTCTTC
clone_size: -; j_call: TRBJ2-1; cdr3_length: 14; v_call: TRBV7-9; d_call: -; cdr3_aa: CAGGGPAGNNEQFF; cdr3_nt: TGTGCCGGCGGCGGCCCAGCGGGTAACAATGAGCAGTTCTTC
clone_size: -; j_call: TRBJ1-1; cdr3_length: 13; v_call: TRBV19; d_call: -; cdr3_aa: CASRTTPNTEAFF; cdr3_nt: TGTGCCAGTAGAACTACACCGAACACTGAAGCTTTCTTT
clone_size: -; j_call: TRBJ2-5; cdr3_length: 18; v_call: TRBV7-2; d_call: TRBD2; cdr3_aa: CASSKTGTSGGFQETQYF; cdr3_nt: TGTGCCAGCAGCAAAACCGGGACTAGCGGGGGGTTCCAAGAGACCCAGTACTTC
clone_size: -; j_call: TRBJ2-7; cdr3_length: 14; v_call: TRBV5-1; d_call: -; cdr3_aa: CASSLQDSHYEQYF; cdr3_nt: TGCGCCAGCAGCTTGCAGGACAGTCACTACGAGCAGTACTTC
clone_size: -; j_call: TRBJ2-5; cdr3_length: 11; v_call: TRBV20-1; d_call: -; cdr3_aa: CSATHRETQYF; cdr3_nt: TGCAGTGCAACTCATCGGGAGACCCAGTACTTC
clone_size: once; j_call: TRBJ2-5; cdr3_length: 16; v_call: TRBV5-1; d_call: -; cdr3_aa: CASSLDPRMYQETQYF; cdr3_nt: TGCGCCAGCAGCTTGGATCCGAGGATGTACCAAGAGACCCAGTACTTC
clone_size: -; j_call: TRBJ2-1; cdr3_length: 15; v_call: TRBV7-3; d_call: TRBD1; cdr3_aa: CASSQTGGDGNEQFF; cdr3_nt: TGTGCCAGCAGCCAGACAGGGGGCGACGGCAATGAGCAGTTCTTC
clone_size: once; j_call: TRBJ1-1; cdr3_length: 14; v_call: TRBV5-4; d_call: -; cdr3_aa: CASSLDSRSTEAFF; cdr3_nt: TGTGCCAGCAGCTTGGATAGCCGGAGCACTGAAGCTTTCTTT
clone_size: -; j_call: TRBJ2-7; cdr3_length: 14; v_call: TRBV21-1; d_call: -; cdr3_aa: CASSKVETQREQYF; cdr3_nt: TGTGCCAGCAGCAAAGTGGAAACCCAGAGGGAGCAGTACTTC
clone_size: -; j_call: TRBJ1-4; cdr3_length: 15; v_call: TRBV15; d_call: -; cdr3_aa: CATSRVRTDNEKLFF; cdr3_nt: TGTGCCACCAGCCGGGTCCGGACAGACAATGAAAAACTGTTTTTT
clone_size: -; j_call: TRBJ2-1; cdr3_length: 18; v_call: TRBV5-1; d_call: TRBD1; cdr3_aa: CASSVDRGRTVSYNEQFF; cdr3_nt: TGCGCCAGCAGCGTGGACAGGGGGCGCACAGTCTCCTACAATGAGCAGTTCTTC
clone_size: -; j_call: TRBJ2-5; cdr3_length: 18; v_call: TRBV10-3; d_call: TRBD2; cdr3_aa: CAISESTLGLAGPETQYF; cdr3_nt: TGTGCCATCAGTGAGTCGACTCTAGGGCTAGCGGGACCAGAGACCCAGTACTTC
clone_size: -; j_call: TRBJ1-1; cdr3_length: 13; v_call: TRBV4-3; d_call: -; cdr3_aa: CASSQDRQPKAFF; cdr3_nt: TGCGCCAGCAGCCAAGATAGACAGCCAAAAGCTTTCTTT
clone_size: -; j_call: TRBJ2-3; cdr3_length: 14; v_call: TRBV29-1; d_call: TRBD2; cdr3_aa: CSVGTGGGTNTQYF; cdr3_nt: TGCAGCGTGGGAACTGGGGGGGGAACGAATACGCAGTATTTT
clone_size: -; j_call: TRBJ1-6; cdr3_length: 16; v_call: TRBV27; d_call: -; cdr3_aa: CASRFKGSSYNSPLHF; cdr3_nt: TGTGCCAGCAGATTCAAGGGAAGCTCCTATAATTCACCCCTCCACTTT
clone_size: -; j_call: TRBJ2-3; cdr3_length: 13; v_call: TRBV6-1; d_call: -; cdr3_aa: CASSEKAEYTQYF; cdr3_nt: TGTGCCAGCAGTGAAAAGGCGGAATATACGCAGTATTTT
clone_size: once; j_call: TRBJ2-2; cdr3_length: 17; v_call: TRBV24-1; d_call: -; cdr3_aa: CATSPPVAFANTGELFF; cdr3_nt: TGTGCCACCAGTCCCCCCGTCGCGTTCGCGAACACCGGGGAGCTGTTTTTT
clone_size: -; j_call: TRBJ2-7; cdr3_length: 15; v_call: TRBV6-5; d_call: -; cdr3_aa: CASSYSADSSYEQYF; cdr3_nt: TGTGCCAGCAGTTACTCGGCCGACAGTTCCTACGAGCAGTACTTC
clone_size: -; j_call: TRBJ1-6; cdr3_length: 14; v_call: TRBV27; d_call: -; cdr3_aa: CASGRALDNSPLHF; cdr3_nt: TGTGCCAGCGGGAGGGCGTTGGATAATTCACCCCTCCACTTT
clone_size: -; j_call: TRBJ2-3; cdr3_length: 13; v_call: TRBV12-3/TRBV12-4; d_call: -; cdr3_aa: CASSQGTTDTQYF; cdr3_nt: TGTGCCAGCAGCCAAGGAACCACAGATACGCAGTATTTT
clone_size: -; j_call: TRBJ1-6; cdr3_length: 15; v_call: TRBV7-9; d_call: TRBD1; cdr3_aa: CASSLAGQGNSPLHF; cdr3_nt: TGTGCCAGCAGCTTAGCGGGACAGGGGAATTCACCCCTCCACTTT
clone_size: -; j_call: TRBJ1-5; cdr3_length: 14; v_call: TRBV5-1; d_call: -; cdr3_aa: CASSLGLSNQPQHF; cdr3_nt: TGCGCCAGCAGCTTGGGGCTTAGCAATCAGCCCCAGCATTTT
clone_size: -; j_call: TRBJ2-4; cdr3_length: 17; v_call: TRBV7-2; d_call: -; cdr3_aa: CASSFGAPRGSKNIQYF; cdr3_nt: TGTGCCAGCAGCTTTGGAGCTCCGAGGGGATCCAAAAACATTCAGTACTTC
clone_size: -; j_call: TRBJ2-1; cdr3_length: 13; v_call: TRBV14; d_call: -; cdr3_aa: CASSQVRGLNQFF; cdr3_nt: TGTGCCAGCAGCCAAGTACGGGGGCTTAACCAGTTCTTC